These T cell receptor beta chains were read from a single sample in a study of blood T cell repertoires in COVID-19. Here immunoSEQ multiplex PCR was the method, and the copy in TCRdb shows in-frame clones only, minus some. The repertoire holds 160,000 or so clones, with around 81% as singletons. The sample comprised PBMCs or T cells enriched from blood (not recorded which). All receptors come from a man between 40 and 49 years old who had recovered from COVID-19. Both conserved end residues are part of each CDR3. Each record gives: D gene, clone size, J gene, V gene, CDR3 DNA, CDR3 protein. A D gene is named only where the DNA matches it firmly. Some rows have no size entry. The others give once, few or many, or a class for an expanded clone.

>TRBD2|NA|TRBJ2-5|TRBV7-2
TGTGCCAGCAGCTTTGCGGGGACTAGAGGTCGAGAGACCCAGTACTTC
CASSFAGTRGRETQYF
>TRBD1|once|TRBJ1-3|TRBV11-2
TGTGCCAGCAGCCGACAGGGGGACACCATATATTTT
CASSRQGDTIYF
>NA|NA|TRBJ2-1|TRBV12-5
TGTGCTAGTGGTTTGGGGGCAGTTAGCAATGAGCAGTTCTTC
CASGLGAVSNEQFF
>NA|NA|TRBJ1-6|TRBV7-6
TGTGCCAGCAGCTTACCCGCAGGGGCCGATAATTCACCCCTCCACTTT
CASSLPAGADNSPLHF
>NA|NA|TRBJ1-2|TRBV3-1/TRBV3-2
TGTGCCAGCAGCCAAGGGGAGGGGAACTATGGCTACACCTTC
CASSQGEGNYGYTF
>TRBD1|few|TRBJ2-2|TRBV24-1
TGTGCCACCAGTGATATAGACAGGGTCGACGGGGAGCTGTTTTTT
CATSDIDRVDGELFF
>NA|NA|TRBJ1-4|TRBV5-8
TGTGCCAGCAGCCCTACTCATCATCTGGATGAAAAACTGTTTTTT
CASSPTHHLDEKLFF
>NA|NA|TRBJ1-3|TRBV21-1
TGTGCCAGCAGCAATTCCGGCAGGGGAAACACCATATATTTT
CASSNSGRGNTIYF
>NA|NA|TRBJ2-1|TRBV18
TGTGCCAGCTTAACCCCTCTGACAGGCCAGAATATCCACTTCTTC
CASLTPLTGQNIHFF
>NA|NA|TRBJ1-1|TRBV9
TGTGCCAGCAGCGTAGTAGTCGGGGGGAACACTGAAGCTTTCTTT
CASSVVVGGNTEAFF
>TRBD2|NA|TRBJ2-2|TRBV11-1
TGTGCCAGCAGCTTCATAGCGGGGGTGGACACCGGGGAGCTGTTTTTT
CASSFIAGVDTGELFF
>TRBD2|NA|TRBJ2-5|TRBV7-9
TGTGCCAGCAGCTTAACGCTCGGGGGGGTACAAGAGACCCAGTACTTC
CASSLTLGGVQETQYF
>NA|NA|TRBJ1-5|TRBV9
TGTGCCAGCAGCCAGGTGGCTAGCAATCAGCCCCAGCATTTT
CASSQVASNQPQHF
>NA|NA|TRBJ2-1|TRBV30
TGTGCCTGGAGTGTCTGGACTCTCGATGAGCAGTTCTTC
CAWSVWTLDEQFF
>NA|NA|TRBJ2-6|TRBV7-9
TGTGCCAGCAGCTCTTCCGATGGCCTTGGGCAGGCCAACGTCCTGACTTTC
CASSSSDGLGQANVLTF
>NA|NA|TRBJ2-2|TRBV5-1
TGCGCCACCACCCCCCAGGGGACGAACACCGGGGAGCTGTTTTTT
CATTPQGTNTGELFF
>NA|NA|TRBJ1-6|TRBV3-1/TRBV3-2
TGTGCCAGCCGCGGTTCGGCCTCTAATTCACCCCTCCACTTT
CASRGSASNSPLHF